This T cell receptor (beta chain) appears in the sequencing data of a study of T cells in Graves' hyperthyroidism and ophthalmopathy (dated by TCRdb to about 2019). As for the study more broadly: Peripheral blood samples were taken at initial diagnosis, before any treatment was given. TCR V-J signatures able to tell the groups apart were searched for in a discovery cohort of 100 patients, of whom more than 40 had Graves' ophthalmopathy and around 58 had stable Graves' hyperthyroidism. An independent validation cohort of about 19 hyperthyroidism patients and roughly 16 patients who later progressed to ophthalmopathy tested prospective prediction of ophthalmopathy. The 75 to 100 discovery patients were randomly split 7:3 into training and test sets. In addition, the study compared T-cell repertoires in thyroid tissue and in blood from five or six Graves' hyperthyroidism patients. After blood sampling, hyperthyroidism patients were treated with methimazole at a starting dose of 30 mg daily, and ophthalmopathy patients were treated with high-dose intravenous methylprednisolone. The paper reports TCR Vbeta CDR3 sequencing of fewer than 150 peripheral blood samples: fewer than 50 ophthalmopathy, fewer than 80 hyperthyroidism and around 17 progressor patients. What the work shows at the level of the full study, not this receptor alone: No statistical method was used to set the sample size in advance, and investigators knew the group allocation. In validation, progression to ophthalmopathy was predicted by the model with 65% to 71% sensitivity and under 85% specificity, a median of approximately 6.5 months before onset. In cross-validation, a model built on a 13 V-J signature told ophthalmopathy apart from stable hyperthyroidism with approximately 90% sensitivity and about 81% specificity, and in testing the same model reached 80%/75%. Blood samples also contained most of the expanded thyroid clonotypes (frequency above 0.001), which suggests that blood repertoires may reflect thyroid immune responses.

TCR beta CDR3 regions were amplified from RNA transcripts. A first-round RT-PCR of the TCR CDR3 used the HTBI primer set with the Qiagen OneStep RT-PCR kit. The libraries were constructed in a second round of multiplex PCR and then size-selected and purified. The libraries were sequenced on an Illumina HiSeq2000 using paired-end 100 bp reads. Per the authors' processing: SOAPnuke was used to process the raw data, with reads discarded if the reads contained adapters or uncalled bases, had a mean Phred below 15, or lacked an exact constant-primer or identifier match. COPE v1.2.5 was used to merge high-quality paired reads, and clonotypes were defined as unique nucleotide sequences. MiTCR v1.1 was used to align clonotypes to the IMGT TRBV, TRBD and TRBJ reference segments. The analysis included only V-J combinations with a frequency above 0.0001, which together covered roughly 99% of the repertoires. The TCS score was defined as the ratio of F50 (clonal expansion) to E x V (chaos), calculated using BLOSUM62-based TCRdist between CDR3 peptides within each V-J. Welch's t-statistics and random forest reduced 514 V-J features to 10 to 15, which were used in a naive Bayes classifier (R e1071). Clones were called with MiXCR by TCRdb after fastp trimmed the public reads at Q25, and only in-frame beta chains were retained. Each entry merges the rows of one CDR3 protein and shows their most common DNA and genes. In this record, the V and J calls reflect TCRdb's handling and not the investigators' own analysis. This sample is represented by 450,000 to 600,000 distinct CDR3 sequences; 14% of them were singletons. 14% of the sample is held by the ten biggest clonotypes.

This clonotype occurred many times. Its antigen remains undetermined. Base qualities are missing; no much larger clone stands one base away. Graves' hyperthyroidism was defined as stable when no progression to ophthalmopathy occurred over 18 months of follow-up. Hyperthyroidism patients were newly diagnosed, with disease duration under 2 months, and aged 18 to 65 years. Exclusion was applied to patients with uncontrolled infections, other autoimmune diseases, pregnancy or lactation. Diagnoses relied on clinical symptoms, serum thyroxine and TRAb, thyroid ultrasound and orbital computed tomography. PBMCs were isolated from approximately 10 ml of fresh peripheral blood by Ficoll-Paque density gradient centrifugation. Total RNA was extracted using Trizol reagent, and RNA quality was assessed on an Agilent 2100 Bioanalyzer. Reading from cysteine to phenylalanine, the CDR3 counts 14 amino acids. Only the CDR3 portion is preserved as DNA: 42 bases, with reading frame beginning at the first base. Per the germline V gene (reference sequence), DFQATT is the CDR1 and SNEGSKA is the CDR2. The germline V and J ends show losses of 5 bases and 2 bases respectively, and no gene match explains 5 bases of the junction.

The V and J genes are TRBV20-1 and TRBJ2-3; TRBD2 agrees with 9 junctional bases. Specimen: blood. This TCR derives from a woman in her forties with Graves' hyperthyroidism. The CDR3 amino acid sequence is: CSAVSGGATDTQYF. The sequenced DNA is TGCAGTGCTGTTAGCGGGGGCGCCACAGATACGCAGTATTTT.